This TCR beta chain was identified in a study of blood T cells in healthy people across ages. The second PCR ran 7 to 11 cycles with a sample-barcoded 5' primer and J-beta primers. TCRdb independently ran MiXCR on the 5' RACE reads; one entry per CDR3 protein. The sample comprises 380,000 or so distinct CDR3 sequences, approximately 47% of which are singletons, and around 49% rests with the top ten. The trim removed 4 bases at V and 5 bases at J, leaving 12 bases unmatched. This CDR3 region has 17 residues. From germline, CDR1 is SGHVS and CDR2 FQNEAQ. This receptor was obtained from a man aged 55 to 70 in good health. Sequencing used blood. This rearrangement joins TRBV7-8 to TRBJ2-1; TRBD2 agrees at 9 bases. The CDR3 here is CASSYRWKAGGDNEQFF. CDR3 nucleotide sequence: TGTGCCAGCAGCTATCGGTGGAAGGCGGGAGGGGACAATGAGCAGTTCTTC.